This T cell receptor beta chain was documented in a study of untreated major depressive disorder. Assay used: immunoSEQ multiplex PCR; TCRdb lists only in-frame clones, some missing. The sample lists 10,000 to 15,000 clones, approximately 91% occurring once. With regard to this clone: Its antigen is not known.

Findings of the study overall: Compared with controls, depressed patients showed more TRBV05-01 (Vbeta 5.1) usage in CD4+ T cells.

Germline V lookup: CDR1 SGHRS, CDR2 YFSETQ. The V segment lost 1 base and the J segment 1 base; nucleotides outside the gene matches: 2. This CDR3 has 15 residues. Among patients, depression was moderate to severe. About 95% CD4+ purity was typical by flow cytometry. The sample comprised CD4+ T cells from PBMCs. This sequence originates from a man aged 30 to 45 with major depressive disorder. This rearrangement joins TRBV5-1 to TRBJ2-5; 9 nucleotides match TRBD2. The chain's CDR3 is CASSLPSGAQETQYF. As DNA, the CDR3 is TGCGCCAGCAGCTTGCCTAGCGGGGCCCAAGAGACCCAGTACTTC.